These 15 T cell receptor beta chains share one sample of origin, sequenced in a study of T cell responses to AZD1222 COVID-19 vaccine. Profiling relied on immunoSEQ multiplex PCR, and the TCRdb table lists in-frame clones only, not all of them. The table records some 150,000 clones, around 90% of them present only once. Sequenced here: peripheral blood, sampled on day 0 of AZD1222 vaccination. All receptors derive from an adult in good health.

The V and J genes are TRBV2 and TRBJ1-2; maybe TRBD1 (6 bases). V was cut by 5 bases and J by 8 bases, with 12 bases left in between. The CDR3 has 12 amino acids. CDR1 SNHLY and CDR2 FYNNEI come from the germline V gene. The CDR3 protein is CASSTYREGYTF. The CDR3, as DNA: TGTGCCAGCAGTACGTACAGGGAGGGCTACACCTTC.

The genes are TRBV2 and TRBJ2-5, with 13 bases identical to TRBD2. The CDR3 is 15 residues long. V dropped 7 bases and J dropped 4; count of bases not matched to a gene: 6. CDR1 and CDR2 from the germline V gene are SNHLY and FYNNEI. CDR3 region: CASTETSGGAETQYF. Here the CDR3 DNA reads TGTGCCAGCACCGAAACTAGCGGGGGGGCAGAGACCCAGTACTTC.

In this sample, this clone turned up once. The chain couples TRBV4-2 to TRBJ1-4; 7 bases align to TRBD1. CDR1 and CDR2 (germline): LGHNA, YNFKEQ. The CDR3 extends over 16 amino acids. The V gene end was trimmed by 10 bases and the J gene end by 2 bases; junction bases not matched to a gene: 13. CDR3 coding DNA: TGTGCCACCGGGACAGCCCCTACTAGGACTAATGAAAAACTGTTTTTT. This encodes CATGTAPTRTNEKLFF.

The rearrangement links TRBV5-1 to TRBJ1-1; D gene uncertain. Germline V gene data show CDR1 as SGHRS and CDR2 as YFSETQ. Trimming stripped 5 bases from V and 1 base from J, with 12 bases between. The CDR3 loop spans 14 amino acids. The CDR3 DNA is TGCGCCAGCAGTCCGAGCGATAGGAACACTGAAGCTTTCTTT. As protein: CASSPSDRNTEAFF.

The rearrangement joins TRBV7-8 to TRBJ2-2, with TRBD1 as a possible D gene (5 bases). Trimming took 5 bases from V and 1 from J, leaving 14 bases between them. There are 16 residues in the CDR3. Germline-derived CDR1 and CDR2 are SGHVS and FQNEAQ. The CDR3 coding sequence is TGTGCCAGCAGCCCCCAAGGGGTCATGAACACCGGGGAGCTGTTTTTT. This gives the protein CASSPQGVMNTGELFF.

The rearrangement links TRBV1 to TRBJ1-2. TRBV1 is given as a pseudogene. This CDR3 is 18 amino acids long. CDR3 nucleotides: TGCACCAGCAGCCAAGATGGGCGGAAGACATTCCCTAACTATGGCTACACCTTC. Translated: CTSSQDGRKTFPNYGYTF.

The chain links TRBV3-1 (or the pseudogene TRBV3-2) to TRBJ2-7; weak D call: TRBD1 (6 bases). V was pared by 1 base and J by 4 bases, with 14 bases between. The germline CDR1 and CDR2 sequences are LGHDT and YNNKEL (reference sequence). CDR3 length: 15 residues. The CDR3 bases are TGTGCCAGCAGCCAAGGTGACAGGTCGGGGTACGAGCAGTACTTC. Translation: CASSQGDRSGYEQYF.

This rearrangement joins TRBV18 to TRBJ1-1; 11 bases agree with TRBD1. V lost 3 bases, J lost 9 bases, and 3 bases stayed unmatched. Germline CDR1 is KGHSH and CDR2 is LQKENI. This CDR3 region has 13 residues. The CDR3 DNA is TGTGCCAGCTCACCCGGGACAGGGGGACAAGCTTTCTTT. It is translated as CASSPGTGGQAFF.

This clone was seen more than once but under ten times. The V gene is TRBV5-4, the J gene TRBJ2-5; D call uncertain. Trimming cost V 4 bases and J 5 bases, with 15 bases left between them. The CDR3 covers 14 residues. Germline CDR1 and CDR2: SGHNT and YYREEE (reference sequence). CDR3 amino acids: CASSHLGSRETQYF. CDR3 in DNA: TGTGCCAGCAGCCACCTTGGCAGCAGGGAGACCCAGTACTTC.

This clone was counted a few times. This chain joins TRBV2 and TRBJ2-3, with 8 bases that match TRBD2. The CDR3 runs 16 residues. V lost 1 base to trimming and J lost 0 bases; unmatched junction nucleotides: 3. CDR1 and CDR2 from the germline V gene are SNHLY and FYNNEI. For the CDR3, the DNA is TGTGCCAGCAGTGAAGTAGCGGGGTACAGCACAGATACGCAGTATTTT. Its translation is CASSEVAGYSTDTQYF. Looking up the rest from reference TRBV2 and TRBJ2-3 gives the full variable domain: EPEVTQTPSHQVTQMGQEVILRCVPISNHLYFYWYRQILGQKVEFLVSFYNNEISEKSEIFDDQFSVERPDGSNFTLKIRSTKLEDSAMYFCASSEVAGYSTDTQYFGPGTRLTVL.

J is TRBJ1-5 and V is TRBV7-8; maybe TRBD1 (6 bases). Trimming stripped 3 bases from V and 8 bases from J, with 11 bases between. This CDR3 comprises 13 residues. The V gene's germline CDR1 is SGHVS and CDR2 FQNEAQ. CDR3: CASSLEGVEPQHF. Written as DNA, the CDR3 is TGTGCCAGCAGCTTGGAGGGGGTCGAGCCCCAGCATTTT.

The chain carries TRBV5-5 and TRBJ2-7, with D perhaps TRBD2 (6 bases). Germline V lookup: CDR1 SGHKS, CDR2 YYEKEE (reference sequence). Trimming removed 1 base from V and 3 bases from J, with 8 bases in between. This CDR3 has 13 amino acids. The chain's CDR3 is CASSLPGGYEQYF. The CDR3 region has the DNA TGTGCCAGCAGCTTGCCCGGGGGCTACGAGCAGTACTTC.

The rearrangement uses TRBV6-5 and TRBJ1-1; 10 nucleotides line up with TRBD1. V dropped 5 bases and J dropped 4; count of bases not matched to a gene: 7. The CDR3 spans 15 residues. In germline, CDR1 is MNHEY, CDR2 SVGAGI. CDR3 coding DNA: TGTGCCAGCAGTCGGGACAGGGGTGGGGGCACTGAAGCTTTCTTT. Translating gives CASSRDRGGGTEAFF.

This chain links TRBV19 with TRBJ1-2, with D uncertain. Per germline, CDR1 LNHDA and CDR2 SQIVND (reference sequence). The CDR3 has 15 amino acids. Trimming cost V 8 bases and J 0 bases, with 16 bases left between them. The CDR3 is CASCLQAGANYGYTF. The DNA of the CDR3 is TGTGCCAGTTGCCTTCAGGCTGGGGCTAACTATGGCTACACCTTC.

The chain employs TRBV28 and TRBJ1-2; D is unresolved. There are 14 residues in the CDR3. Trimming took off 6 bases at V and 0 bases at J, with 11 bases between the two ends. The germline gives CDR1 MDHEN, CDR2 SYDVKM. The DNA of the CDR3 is TGTGCCAGCAGACCCGGGCCTTCTAACTATGGCTACACCTTC. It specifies CASRPGPSNYGYTF.